The 23 T cell receptor beta chains below all came from one sample that was sequenced in a study of T-cell memory formation after mild COVID-19. MiXCR, applied by TCRdb to the 5' RACE reads, yields one record per CDR3 protein. Of 29,000 or so distinct CDR3 sequences in the sample, about 16% are singletons; the top ten hold approximately 1.4%. The sample was PBMCs or a T cell subset sorted from them (not recorded which). These receptors were taken from an adult who had mild COVID-19 (a few samples of this study predate the infection). Cell type and time point are not known.

The sample holds many counts of this clonotype. V and J are TRBV30 and TRBJ2-1; D is tentatively TRBD1 or TRBD2 (5 bases each). The CDR3 consists of 14 residues. Trimming took 2 bases from V and 6 from J, leaving 14 bases between them. Germline loops: CDR1 GTSNPN, CDR2 SVGIG (reference sequence). CDR3 nucleotide sequence: TGTGCCTGGAGTAGGGATTTTGGGGGCAATGAGCAGTTCTTC. Its translation is CAWSRDFGGNEQFF.

This clonotype appeared many times. The chain combines TRBV3-1 with TRBJ2-7; maybe TRBD2 (6 bases). The CDR3 extends over 13 amino acids. Germline V gives CDR1 LGHDT, CDR2 YNNKEL (reference sequence). V was trimmed by 1 base and J by 6 bases, leaving 10 bases between them. The CDR3 spells CASSQVGGTEQYF. The CDR3, as DNA: TGTGCCAGCAGCCAAGTAGGAGGGACCGAGCAGTACTTC.

The rearrangement links TRBV15 to TRBJ2-1, with D tentatively TRBD1 or TRBD2 (5 bases each). CDR3 size: 15 residues. V was trimmed by 0 bases and J by 6 bases, leaving 12 bases between them. Germline V CDR1 and CDR2: LNHNV, YYDKDF (reference sequence). The CDR3: CATSREGIGGNEQFF. CDR3 nucleotide sequence: TGTGCCACCAGCAGAGAAGGGATTGGGGGCAATGAGCAGTTCTTC.

This clonotype was observed many times. V and J are TRBV24-1 and TRBJ2-1; 7 bases align to TRBD2. CDR1 and CDR2 from the germline V gene are KGHDR and SFDVKD. CDR3 length: 16 amino acids. J was trimmed by 8 bases and V by 3 bases; bases with no gene match: 12. The CDR3 sequence: CATSDELGRGRDEQFF. The CDR3 coding sequence is TGTGCCACCAGTGATGAGTTGGGGAGGGGCAGGGATGAGCAGTTCTTC.

The table lists this clonotype with many counts. This rearrangement joins TRBV4-1 to TRBJ2-1; weak D call: TRBD1 (5 bases). From germline, CDR1 is MGHRA and CDR2 YSYEKL. The V end lost 0 bases, the J end lost 9 bases, and 27 bases lay between the germline ends. This CDR3 has 19 amino acids. CDR3 nucleotide sequence: TGCGCCAGCAGCCAAGAACCGGCTAGAGGCAGGGATGGTTTTAGTGAGCAGTTCTTC. This sequence encodes CASSQEPARGRDGFSEQFF.

The rearrangement uses TRBV9 and TRBJ1-1, with no clear D. This CDR3 contains 13 residues. Trimming pared 3 bases from V and 0 bases from J, leaving 6 bases between. Germline lookup yields CDR1 SGDLS and CDR2 YYNGEE. The CDR3 reads CASSASMNTEAFF. For the CDR3, the DNA is TGTGCCAGCAGCGCGTCTATGAACACTGAAGCTTTCTTT. Full variable domain (missing parts from reference TRBV9 and TRBJ1-1): DSGVTQTPKHLITATGQRVTLRCSPRSGDLSVYWYQQSLDQGLQFLIQYYNGEERAKGNILERFSAQQFPDLHSELNLSSLELGDSALYFCASSASMNTEAFFGQGTRLTVV.

In this sample, this clonotype turned up many times. This rearrangement joins TRBV15 to TRBJ2-4; the D is unclear. V was cut by 0 bases and J by 13 bases, with 19 bases left in between. The CDR3 has 15 amino acids. The V gene's germline CDR1 is LNHNV and CDR2 YYDKDF (reference sequence). DNA of the CDR3: TGTGCCACCAGCAGAGATCAAGATAAAGGCGACCGGCAGTACTTC. It codes for CATSRDQDKGDRQYF.

This clonotype was recorded many times. CDR3 amino acids: CASSRPGRGTEAFF. The CDR3 DNA follows: TGTGCCAGCAGCAGGCCAGGGAGGGGCACTGAAGCTTTCTTT. This rearrangement joins TRBV9 to TRBJ1-1, with D perhaps TRBD1 (5 bases). Germline CDR1 SGDLS, CDR2 YYNGEE. The V end lost 4 bases, the J end lost 4 bases, and 14 bases lay between the germline ends. The CDR3 spans 14 residues.

This clonotype occurred many times. This chain uses TRBV20-1 with TRBJ1-2; tentatively, D is TRBD1 (6 bases). The CDR3 runs 11 residues. The ends were cut back, 4 bases at V and 4 bases at J, with 7 bases in the middle. Per germline, CDR1 DFQATT and CDR2 SNEGSKA (reference sequence). This CDR3 reads CSATRGYGYTF. The DNA for the CDR3 is TGCAGTGCTACCAGGGGCTATGGCTACACCTTC.

This clonotype was seen many times. The rearrangement uses TRBV5-1 and TRBJ1-2; D is unresolved. Trimming shortened V by 0 bases and J by 0 bases, and 9 bases separated the two germline ends. CDR3 length equals 15 residues. The germline CDR1 and CDR2 sequences are SGHRS and YFSETQ. CDR3: CASSLDLRSNYGYTF. CDR3 bases: TGCGCCAGCAGCTTGGATCTACGTTCTAACTATGGCTACACCTTC.

The V call is TRBV7-3, the J call TRBJ2-3; 7 positions match TRBD1. Germline V CDR1 and CDR2: SGHTA, FQGTGA. The CDR3 spans 16 residues. Trimming at V came to 5 bases and at J to 7 bases, leaving 15 bases not matched to a gene. The CDR3 here is CASSQTGSKSMYTQYF. Written as DNA, the CDR3 is TGTGCCAGCAGCCAGACAGGGAGTAAGAGCATGTATACGCAGTATTTT. The whole variable domain, remainder taken from reference TRBV7-3 and TRBJ2-3, is GAGVSQTPSNKVTEKGKYVELRCDPISGHTALYWYRQSLGQGPEFLIYFQGTGAADDSGLPNDRFFAVRPEGSVSTLKIQRTERGDSAVYLCASSQTGSKSMYTQYFGPGTRLTVL.

In its sample, this clonotype was seen many times. The V gene is TRBV12-3 or TRBV12-4, the J gene TRBJ2-7; D is undetermined. The CDR3 spans 14 residues. The V end was cut by 4 bases, the J end by 5 bases, with 15 bases between. Here the CDR3 reads CASSYSPKPHEQYF. Written as DNA, the CDR3 is TGTGCCAGCAGTTATAGCCCTAAACCCCACGAGCAGTACTTC.

There are many counts of this clonotype. The chain is built from TRBV5-1 and TRBJ1-1; TRBD1 aligns across 9 bases. Trimming at V came to 3 bases and at J to 1 base, leaving 4 bases not matched to a gene. This CDR3 spans 15 amino acids. Germline CDR1 reads SGHRS; CDR2 reads YFSETQ. The CDR3 loop reads CASSWGDRANTEAFF. CDR3 nucleotides: TGCGCCAGCAGCTGGGGGGACAGGGCGAACACTGAAGCTTTCTTT.

This clonotype was observed many times. This sequence joins TRBV11-3 and TRBJ2-5; D uncertain. The CDR3 consists of 12 residues. CDR1 and CDR2 from the germline V gene are SGHNT and YENEEA. Trimming took off 6 bases at V and 5 bases at J, with 10 bases between the two ends. The CDR3 DNA reads TGTGCCAGCAGTGATACCGGGGAGACCCAGTACTTC. Its translation: CASSDTGETQYF.

The J gene is TRBJ1-1, the V gene TRBV12-3 or TRBV12-4; D ambiguous. The CDR3 sequence is 13 residues long. The V end lost 3 bases, the J end lost 2 bases, and 7 bases lay between the germline ends. The CDR3 is CASSFPSNTEAFF. The CDR3 DNA sequence: TGTGCCAGCAGTTTTCCCAGTAACACTGAAGCTTTCTTT.

This chain connects TRBV6-1 to TRBJ2-7; 10 bases are a match to TRBD1. Germline V CDR1 and CDR2: MNHNS, SASEGT. Trimming took 6 bases from V and 4 from J; bases not matched to a gene: 9. This CDR3 is built from 15 residues. The CDR3: CASSPEGQGTYEQYF. CDR3 sequence (DNA): TGTGCCAGCAGCCCAGAGGGACAGGGGACTTACGAGCAGTACTTC.

This clonotype was recorded at least ten times. V gene TRBV29-1 combines with J gene TRBJ2-5; a weak D match, TRBD1 (6 bases). The CDR3 is made up of 12 amino acids. CDR1 is SQVTM, CDR2 ANQGSEA, per germline. Trimming took 7 bases from V and 2 from J, leaving 11 bases between them. DNA of the CDR3: TGCAGCGGAATGACAGGACAAGAGACCCAGTACTTC. Translating gives CSGMTGQETQYF.

This clonotype was counted many times. V is TRBV20-1 and J is TRBJ2-3; D not certain. Per the germline V gene, CDR1 is DFQATT and CDR2 is SNEGSKA (reference sequence). V was trimmed by 5 bases and J by 0 bases, leaving 15 bases between them. CDR3 size: 15 residues. Written as DNA, the CDR3 is TGCAGTGCTCCTATGAGGACCACTAGCACAGATACGCAGTATTTT. It specifies CSAPMRTTSTDTQYF.

This clonotype was counted many times. The gene calls are TRBV2 and TRBJ1-1; weak D call: TRBD1 (5 bases). Germline CDR1 and CDR2: SNHLY and FYNNEI. Trimming stripped 1 base from V and 0 bases from J, with 6 bases between. The CDR3 covers 14 residues. CDR3 nucleotide sequence: TGTGCCAGCAGTGAAGGACAGATGAACACTGAAGCTTTCTTT. Its protein product is CASSEGQMNTEAFF.

This clonotype was detected only a few times. The rearrangement joins TRBV28 to TRBJ1-5; no firm D call. Germline V gene data show CDR1 as MDHEN and CDR2 as SYDVKM. The V end lost 1 base, the J end lost 2 bases, and 24 bases lay between the germline ends. The CDR3 runs 20 residues. The CDR3 nucleotides read TGTGCCAGCAGTTTATTGCATAGAGGGTATGGTAAGGGTGGCAATCAGCCCCAGCATTTT. As protein: CASSLLHRGYGKGGNQPQHF.

This clonotype has at least ten counts. The J gene is TRBJ1-5, the V gene TRBV7-8; D ambiguous. Trimming pared 5 bases from V and 2 bases from J, leaving 10 bases between. Germline CDR1 reads SGHVS; CDR2 reads FQNEAQ. The CDR3 spans 14 residues. The CDR3 reads CASSPLQGNQPQHF. CDR3 DNA sequence: TGTGCCAGCAGCCCCCTCCAGGGCAATCAGCCCCAGCATTTT.

The table lists this clonotype with many counts. V is TRBV5-4 and J is TRBJ2-3; possible D gene TRBD2, 6 bases. Germline V gene data show CDR1 as SGHNT and CDR2 as YYREEE (reference sequence). V lost 4 bases and J lost 0, with 15 bases in between. The CDR3 covers 16 residues. CDR3 in DNA: TGTGCCAGCAGCACTGGGGGGTATGCTAGCACAGATACGCAGTATTTT. It translates to CASSTGGYASTDTQYF. Together with reference TRBV5-4 and TRBJ2-3, the CDR3 gives the full variable domain: ETGVTQSPTHLIKTRGQQVTLRCSSQSGHNTVSWYQQALGQGPQFIFQYYREEENGRGNFPPRFSGLQFPNYSSELNVNALELDDSALYLCASSTGGYASTDTQYFGPGTRLTVL.

This clonotype was seen ten or more times. The V and J genes are TRBV3-2 and TRBJ2-3. TRBV3-2 is flagged as a pseudogene. CDR3 length equals 14 residues. The CDR3 protein is CASSQAMNTDTQYF. CDR3 DNA: TGTGCCAGCAGCCAAGCCATGAACACAGATACGCAGTATTTT.